The present T cell receptor beta chain was sequenced within a study of shared clonotypes between healthy human individuals. Across the whole study: Samples came from a couple of female and a few male donors aged 18 to 49.

Profiled with immunoSEQ multiplex PCR; TCRdb holds only in-frame clones, not every one. The sample has some 2,500,000 clones, roughly 93% seen once. This CDR3 is 19 amino acids long. Germline V gives CDR1 MGHRA, CDR2 YSYEKL. V was clipped by 2 bases and J by 1 base, with 18 bases between them. J is TRBJ2-6 and V is TRBV4-1; the D gene is possibly TRBD1 (6 bases). The sequence came from a man between 18 and 35 years old in good health. Some clones in this sample may be carry-over from other donors' samples. Sample: naive CD4+ T cells from PBMCs. Subset in this sample: CD45RA+ positively selected. DNA of the CDR3: TGCGCCAGCAGCCAACTACCGACAGGCTACTCATCTGGGGCCAACGTCCTGACTTTC. Translating it yields CASSQLPTGYSSGANVLTF.